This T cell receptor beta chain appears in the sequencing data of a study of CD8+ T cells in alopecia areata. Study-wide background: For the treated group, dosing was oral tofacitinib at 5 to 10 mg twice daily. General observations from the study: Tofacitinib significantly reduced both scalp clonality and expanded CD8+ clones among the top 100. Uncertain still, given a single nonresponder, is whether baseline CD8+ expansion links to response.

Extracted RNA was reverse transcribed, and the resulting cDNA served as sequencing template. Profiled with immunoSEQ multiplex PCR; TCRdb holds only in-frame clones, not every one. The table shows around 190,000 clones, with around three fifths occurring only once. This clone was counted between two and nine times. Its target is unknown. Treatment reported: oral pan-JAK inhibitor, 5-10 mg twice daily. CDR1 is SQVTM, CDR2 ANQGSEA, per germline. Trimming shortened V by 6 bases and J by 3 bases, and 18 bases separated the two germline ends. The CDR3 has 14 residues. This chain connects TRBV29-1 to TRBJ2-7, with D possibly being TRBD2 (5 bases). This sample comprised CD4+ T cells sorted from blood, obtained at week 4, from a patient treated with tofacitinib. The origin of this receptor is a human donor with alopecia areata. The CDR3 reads CSVRTSNGGYEQYF. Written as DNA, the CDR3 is TGCAGCGTCAGGACGAGTAACGGAGGCTACGAGCAGTACTTC.